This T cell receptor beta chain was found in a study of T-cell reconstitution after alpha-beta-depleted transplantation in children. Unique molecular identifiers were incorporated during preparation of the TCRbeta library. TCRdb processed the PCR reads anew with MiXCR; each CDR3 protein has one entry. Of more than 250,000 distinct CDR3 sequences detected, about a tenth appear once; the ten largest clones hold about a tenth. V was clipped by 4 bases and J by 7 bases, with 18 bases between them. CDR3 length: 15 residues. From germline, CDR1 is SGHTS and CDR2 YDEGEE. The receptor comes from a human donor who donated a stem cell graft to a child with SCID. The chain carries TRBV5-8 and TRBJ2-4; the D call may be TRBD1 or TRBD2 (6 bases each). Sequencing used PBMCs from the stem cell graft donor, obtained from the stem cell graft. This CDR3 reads CASSHRDTGRNIQYF. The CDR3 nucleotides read TGTGCCAGCAGCCACCGGGACACAGGGAGGAACATTCAGTACTTC.